The 9 T cell receptor beta chains below all came from one sample that was sequenced in a study of T cell responses to AZD1222 COVID-19 vaccine. The assay was immunoSEQ multiplex PCR, and TCRdb's table has in-frame clones only and misses some. The sample contains about 180,000 clones, approximately 91% of which appear only once. The material sequenced was peripheral blood, taken on day 0 of AZD1222 vaccination. Receptors originate from an adult in good health.

V usage is TRBV19 and J usage is TRBJ1-2; tentatively, D is TRBD1 (5 bases). With 8 bases removed from V and 7 bases from J, the gap between germline ends came to 17 bases. The CDR3 length is 13 residues. Germline-derived CDR1 and CDR2 are LNHDA and SQIVND (reference sequence). CDR3 protein: CASYGQGEPGYTF. In nucleotides, the CDR3 is TGTGCCAGTTATGGGCAGGGAGAACCTGGCTACACCTTC.

V and J are TRBV19 and TRBJ1-1; TRBD1 matches 10 bases. There are 15 residues in the CDR3. The germline V gene encodes CDR1 LNHDA and CDR2 SQIVND (reference sequence). V shed 6 bases and J 0 bases; nucleotides not matched to a gene: 4. CDR3 amino acids: CASRRGQGLNTEAFF. The CDR3 nucleotides are TGTGCCAGTAGGAGGGGACAGGGGCTGAACACTGAAGCTTTCTTT.

V usage is TRBV19 and J usage is TRBJ1-5; tentative D call: TRBD1 (5 bases). V lost 4 bases and J 7 bases, leaving 11 bases between the germline ends. The V gene's germline CDR1 is LNHDA and CDR2 SQIVND (reference sequence). The length of the CDR3 is 13 residues. The CDR3 region has the DNA TGTGCCAGTAGTACGCAGGGTGGGCAGCCCCAGCATTTT. Amino acid sequence: CASSTQGGQPQHF.

This chain connects TRBV6-5 to TRBJ1-2, with D perhaps TRBD1 (6 bases). The CDR3 is 12 amino acids. The germline gives CDR1 MNHEY, CDR2 SVGAGI. Trimming left V 6 bases short and J 4 bases short, with 9 bases between. The CDR3 coding sequence is TGTGCCAGCAGCCGGACAGTCTATGGCTACACCTTC. Its translation is CASSRTVYGYTF.

V and J are TRBV5-1 and TRBJ1-2, with D possibly TRBD1 on 5 matching bases. Germline CDR1 SGHRS, CDR2 YFSETQ. V lost 0 bases and J 8 bases, leaving 14 bases between the germline ends. This CDR3 comprises 14 residues. This CDR3 is CASSLGGEVGGYTF. The CDR3 nucleotides read TGCGCCAGCAGCTTGGGAGGGGAAGTCGGCGGCTACACCTTC.

The sample holds one count of this clone. The CDR3 coding sequence is TGCGCCAGCAGCCTCCTATCCACAGGGGCCCCTGAAGCTTTCTTT. It translates to CASSLLSTGAPEAFF. The chain carries TRBV4-3 and TRBJ1-1, with 7 bases identical to TRBD1. The junction had 11 bases not matched to a gene; V was cut back by 4 bases and J by 6 bases. From germline, CDR1 is LGHNA and CDR2 YSLEER. The CDR3 length is 15 residues.

This sequence joins TRBV2 and TRBJ2-5; maybe TRBD2 (5 bases). V gave up 7 bases and J gave up 5 bases, with 5 bases separating them. In germline, CDR1 is SNHLY, CDR2 FYNNEI. The CDR3 is 10 amino acids. This CDR3 is CASTGETQYF. The CDR3 DNA is TGTGCCAGCACGGGGGAGACCCAGTACTTC.

This chain uses TRBV19 with TRBJ1-1; TRBD1 is a possible D gene (5 bases). The length of the CDR3 is 14 residues. The ends were cut back, 4 bases at V and 1 base at J, with 10 bases in the middle. Germline V gene lookup returns CDR1 LNHDA and CDR2 SQIVND (reference sequence). The DNA of the CDR3 is TGTGCCAGTAGTACGACAGTCACGAACACTGAAGCTTTCTTT. It translates to CASSTTVTNTEAFF.

CDR3 sequence: CASSFQGSTTNTGELFF. Here the CDR3 DNA reads TGTGCCAGCAGCTTCCAGGGTTCCACAACGAACACCGGGGAGCTGTTTTTT. The rearrangement uses TRBV11-3 and TRBJ2-2; maybe TRBD1 (5 bases). Germline CDR1 SGHNT, CDR2 YENEEA. This CDR3 region has 17 residues. Between the trimmed V and J ends, which lost 3 bases and 0 bases, there was a span of 14 bases.